The present T cell receptor (beta chain) was sequenced within a study of T cell repertoires in cytomegalovirus infection. There are 14 residues in the CDR3. Trimming cost V 5 bases and J 2 bases, with 12 bases left between them. Per germline, CDR1 SQVTM and CDR2 ANQGSEA. This clonotype has only a few counts. TCRdb reanalysed the reads using MiXCR and keeps one entry per CDR3 protein. The data contain roughly 500,000 distinct CDR3 sequences, 16% of them singletons. The chain is built from TRBV29-1 and TRBJ2-2; D assignment may be TRBD1 or TRBD2 (6 bases each). Material: CD8+ T cells from PBMCs. This TCR was sampled from a human donor in good health (CMV status not recorded). Some clones in this sample may be carry-over from other donors' samples. Here the CDR3 DNA reads TGCAGCGTTCAGGGGAGGTATAACACCGGGGAGCTGTTTTTT. It translates to CSVQGRYNTGELFF.